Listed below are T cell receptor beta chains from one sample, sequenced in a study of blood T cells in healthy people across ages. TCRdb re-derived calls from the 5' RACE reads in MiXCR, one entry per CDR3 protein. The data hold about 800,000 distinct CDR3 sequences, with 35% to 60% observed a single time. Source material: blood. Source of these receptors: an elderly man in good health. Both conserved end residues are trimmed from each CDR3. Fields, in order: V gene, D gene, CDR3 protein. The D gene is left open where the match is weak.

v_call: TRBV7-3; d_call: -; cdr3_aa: ASSLNEGRTDTQY
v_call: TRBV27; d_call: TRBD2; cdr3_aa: ASRASGSNTDTQY
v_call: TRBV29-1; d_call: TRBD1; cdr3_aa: SARTGSEQY
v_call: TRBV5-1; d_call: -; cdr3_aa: ASSFEADPYEQY
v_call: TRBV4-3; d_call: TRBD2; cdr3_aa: ASSQDRWTSEGETQY
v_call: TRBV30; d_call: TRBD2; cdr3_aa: AFEAGGDQETQY
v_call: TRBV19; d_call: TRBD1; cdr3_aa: ASSTGQGGYNEQF
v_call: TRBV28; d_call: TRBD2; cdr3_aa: ASSSSGSYKDEQF
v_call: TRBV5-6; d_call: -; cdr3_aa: ASHQFSSYEQY
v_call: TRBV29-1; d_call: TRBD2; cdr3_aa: SVGGGTSGSLETQY
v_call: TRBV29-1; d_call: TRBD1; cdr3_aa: SVGGTGGDTQY
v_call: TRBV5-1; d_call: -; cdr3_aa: ASSSQSGFNNEQF
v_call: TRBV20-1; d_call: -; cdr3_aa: SAQLGGADNEQF
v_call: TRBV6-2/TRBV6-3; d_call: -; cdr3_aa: ASSYSPYGEQF